This TCR beta chain was recovered during a study of shared clonotypes between healthy human individuals. Whole-study context: Each donor's CD8 memory used one plate, CD8 naive two, each CD4 subset three.

Germline V lookup: CDR1 SEHNR, CDR2 FQNEAQ (reference sequence). The CDR3 extends over 15 amino acids. The J segment lost 4 bases and the V segment lost 4 bases, leaving 7 bases of the junction unmatched. Across several immunoSEQ plates, the genomic DNA of each subset was split evenly. Produced via immunoSEQ multiplex PCR; TCRdb's table is partial and in-frame only. This table has roughly 2,000,000 clones, 80% to 95% appearing once. Whole-study findings and limits: Across several donors, naive CD4 shared 5% to 6.5%, naive CD8 less than 4%, memory CD4 about 2.4%, memory CD8 0.35% to 0.5%. Sampling covered nothing but blood. Tissue TCR repertoires likely differ from those found in blood.

The naive CD8 fraction comprised CD45RO-negative cells positively selected for CCR7 and excluded terminally differentiated effector memory CD45RA+ cells. In the case of this clone: The antigen remains unidentified.

The chain recombines TRBV7-9 with TRBJ2-1; 7 bases map to TRBD2. Sequenced sample: naive CD8+ T cells from PBMCs. The clonotype comes from a man younger than 35 in good health. Some clones in this sample may be carry-over from other donors' samples. The CDR3 loop reads CASSWPSGGYNEQFF. The CDR3 DNA reads as TGTGCCAGCAGCTGGCCTTCGGGGGGATACAATGAGCAGTTCTTC.